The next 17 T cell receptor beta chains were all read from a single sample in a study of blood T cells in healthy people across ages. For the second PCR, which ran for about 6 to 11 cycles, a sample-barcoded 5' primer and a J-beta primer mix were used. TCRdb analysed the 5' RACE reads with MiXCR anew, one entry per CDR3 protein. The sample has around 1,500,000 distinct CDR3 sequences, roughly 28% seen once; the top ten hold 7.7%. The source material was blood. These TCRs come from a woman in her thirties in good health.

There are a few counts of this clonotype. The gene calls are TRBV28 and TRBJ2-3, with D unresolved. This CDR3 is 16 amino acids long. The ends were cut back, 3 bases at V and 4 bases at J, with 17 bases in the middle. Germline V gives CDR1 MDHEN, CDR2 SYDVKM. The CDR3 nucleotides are TGTGCCAGCAGTTTCCTACCGACCAATAAAGCAGATACGCAGTATTTT. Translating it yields CASSFLPTNKADTQYF.

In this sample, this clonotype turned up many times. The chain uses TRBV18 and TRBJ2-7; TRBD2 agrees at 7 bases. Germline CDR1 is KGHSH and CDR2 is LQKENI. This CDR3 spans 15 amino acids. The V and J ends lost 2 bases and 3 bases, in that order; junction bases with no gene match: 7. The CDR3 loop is CASSPVSASGYEQYF. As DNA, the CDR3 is TGTGCCAGCTCACCAGTATCTGCTAGCGGCTACGAGCAGTACTTC.

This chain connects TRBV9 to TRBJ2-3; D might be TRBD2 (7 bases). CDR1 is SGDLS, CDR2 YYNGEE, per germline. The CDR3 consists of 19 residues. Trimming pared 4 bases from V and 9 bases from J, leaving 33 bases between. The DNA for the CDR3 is TGTGCCAGCAGCTCTAAGCCGATAGGATGGGGGCGCGGGAGTGGCACGCAGTATTTT. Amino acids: CASSSKPIGWGRGSGTQYF.

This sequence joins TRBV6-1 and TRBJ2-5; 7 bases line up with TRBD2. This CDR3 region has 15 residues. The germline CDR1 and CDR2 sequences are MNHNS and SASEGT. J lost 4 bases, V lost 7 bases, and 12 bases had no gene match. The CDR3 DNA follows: TGTGCCAGCAACCCTGGTGAGGGAGGGGTAGAGACCCAGTACTTC. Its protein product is CASNPGEGGVETQYF.

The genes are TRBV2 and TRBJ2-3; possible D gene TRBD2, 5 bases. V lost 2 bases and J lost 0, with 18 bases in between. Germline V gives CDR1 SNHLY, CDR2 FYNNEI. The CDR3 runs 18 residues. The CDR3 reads CASSENLGLASSTDTQYF. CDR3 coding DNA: TGTGCCAGCAGTGAAAACCTAGGACTGGCGAGTAGCACAGATACGCAGTATTTT.

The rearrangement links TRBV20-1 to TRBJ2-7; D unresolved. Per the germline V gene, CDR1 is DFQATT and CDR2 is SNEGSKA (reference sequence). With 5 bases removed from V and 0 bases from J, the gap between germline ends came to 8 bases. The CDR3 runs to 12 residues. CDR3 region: CSAWRSSYEQYF. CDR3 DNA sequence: TGCAGTGCTTGGCGAAGCTCCTACGAGCAGTACTTC.

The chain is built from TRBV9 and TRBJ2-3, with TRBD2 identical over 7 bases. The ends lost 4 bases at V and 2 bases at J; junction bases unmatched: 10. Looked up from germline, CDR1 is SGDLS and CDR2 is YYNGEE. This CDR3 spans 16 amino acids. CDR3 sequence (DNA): TGTGCCAGCAGCTCTCGAGCGGGGCGATTCACAGATACGCAGTATTTT. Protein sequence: CASSSRAGRFTDTQYF.

The CDR3 DNA reads as TGCAGTGCTATGGACAGGAAGAGCTCTGGGGCCAACGTCCTGACTTTC. This encodes CSAMDRKSSGANVLTF. The rearrangement uses TRBV20-1 and TRBJ2-6, with 7 bases matching TRBD1. CDR1 DFQATT and CDR2 SNEGSKA come from the germline V gene (reference sequence). V lost 4 bases and J lost 0; bases outside the gene matches: 6. This CDR3 has 16 residues.

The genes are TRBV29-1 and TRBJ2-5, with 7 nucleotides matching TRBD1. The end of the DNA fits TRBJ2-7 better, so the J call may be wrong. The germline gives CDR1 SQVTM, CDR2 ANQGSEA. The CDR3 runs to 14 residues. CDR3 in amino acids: CSVRGRGISLEQYF. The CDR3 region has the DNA TGCAGCGTCAGGGGCAGGGGGATCTCTCTCGAGCAGTACTTC.

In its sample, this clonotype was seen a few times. The CDR3 loop is CASSLYRDGSTDTQYF. Here the CDR3 DNA reads TGTGCCAGCAGTTTATACAGGGACGGGAGCACAGATACGCAGTATTTT. The chain uses TRBV12-3 or TRBV12-4 and TRBJ2-3; perhaps TRBD1 as D (6 bases). This CDR3 has 16 residues. With 2 bases removed from V and 0 bases from J, the gap between germline ends came to 12 bases.

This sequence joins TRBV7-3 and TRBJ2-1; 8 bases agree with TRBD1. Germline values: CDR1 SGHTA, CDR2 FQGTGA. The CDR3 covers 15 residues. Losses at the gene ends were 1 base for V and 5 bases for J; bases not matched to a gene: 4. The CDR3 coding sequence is TGTGCCAGCAGCTTAAACAGGGGGAACAACAATGAGCAGTTCTTC. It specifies CASSLNRGNNNEQFF.

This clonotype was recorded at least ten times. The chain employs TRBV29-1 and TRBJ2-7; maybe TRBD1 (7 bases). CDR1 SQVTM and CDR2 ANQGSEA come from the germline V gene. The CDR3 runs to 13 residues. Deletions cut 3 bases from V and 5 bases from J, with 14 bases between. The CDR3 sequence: CSVDSPGGHEQYF. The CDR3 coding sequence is TGCAGCGTTGACTCCCCAGGGGGGCACGAGCAGTACTTC.

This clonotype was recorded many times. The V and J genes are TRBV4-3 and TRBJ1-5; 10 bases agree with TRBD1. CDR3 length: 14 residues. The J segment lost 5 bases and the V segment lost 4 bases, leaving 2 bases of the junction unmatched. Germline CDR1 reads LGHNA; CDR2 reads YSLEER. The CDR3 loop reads CASSPDRGYQPQHF. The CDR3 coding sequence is TGCGCCAGCAGCCCGGACAGGGGGTATCAGCCCCAGCATTTT.

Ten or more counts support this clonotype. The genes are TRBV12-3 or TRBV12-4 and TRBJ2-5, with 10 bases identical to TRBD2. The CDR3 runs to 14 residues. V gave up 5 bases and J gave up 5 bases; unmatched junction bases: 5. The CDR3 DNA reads TGTGCCAGCAGTCTCTCGGGACTAGCGGAGACCCAGTACTTC. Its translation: CASSLSGLAETQYF.

The CDR3 DNA reads as TGTGCCAGCATGTGGAGAGGGGCCACTGAAGCTTTCTTT. Protein: CASMWRGATEAFF. V and J are TRBV5-5 and TRBJ1-1; D perhaps matches TRBD1 (5 bases). The CDR3 covers 13 residues. V lost 6 bases, J lost 4 bases, and 13 bases lay in between. From germline, CDR1 is SGHKS and CDR2 YYEKEE (reference sequence).

CDR3 region: CASRVGDQETQYF. The CDR3 DNA reads as TGTGCCAGCCGGGTCGGGGACCAAGAGACCCAGTACTTC. This rearrangement joins TRBV27 to TRBJ2-5; TRBD2 might be the D (5 bases). The CDR3 has 13 residues. The germline V gene has CDR1 MNHEY and CDR2 SMNVEV (reference sequence). Trimming removed 8 bases from V and 0 bases from J, with 10 bases in between.

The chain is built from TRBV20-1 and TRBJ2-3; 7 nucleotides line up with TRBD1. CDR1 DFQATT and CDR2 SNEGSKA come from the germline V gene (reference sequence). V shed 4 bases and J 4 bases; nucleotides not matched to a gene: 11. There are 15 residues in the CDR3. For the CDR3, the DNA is TGCAGTGCTAAGGGGGCTTTCCGAGGATCAGATACGCAGTATTTT. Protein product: CSAKGAFRGSDTQYF.